The next 6 T cell receptor beta chains were all read from a single sample in a study of STAT5B mutations in CD4+ large granular lymphocyte leukemia. Clones were read by immunoSEQ multiplex PCR, and TCRdb kept only the in-frame ones, dropping some. The table includes 4,500 to 5,000 clones, roughly 78% detected once. The sample consisted of PBMCs. The receptors stem from an older man with CD4+ T-cell large granular lymphocyte leukemia.

The chain links TRBV5-1 to TRBJ2-3, with D perhaps TRBD1 (6 bases). The CDR3 runs 15 residues. CDR1 and CDR2 (germline): SGHRS, YFSETQ. The V end was cut by 2 bases, the J end by 4 bases, with 14 bases between. The CDR3 DNA is TGCGCCAGCAGCTTAGGGGGTAGCAGGTCAGATACGCAGTATTTT. It encodes CASSLGGSRSDTQYF. Based on the CDR3 plus reference TRBV5-1 and TRBJ2-3, the full variable domain is KAGVTQTPRYLIKTRGQQVTLSCSPISGHRSVSWYQQTPGQGLQFLFEYFSETQRNKGNFPGRFSGRQFSNSRSEMNVSTLELGDSALYLCASSLGGSRSDTQYFGPGTRLTVL.

Only one count was recorded for this clone. This chain joins TRBV5-6 and TRBJ2-7, with D possibly TRBD2 on 5 matching bases. CDR3 length: 13 amino acids. Deletions cut 4 bases from V and 0 bases from J, with 8 bases between. Germline loops: CDR1 SGHDT, CDR2 YYEEEE. The CDR3 loop is CASSHGDSYEQYF. In DNA, the CDR3 is TGTGCCAGCAGCCACGGGGACTCCTACGAGCAGTACTTC.

This chain uses TRBV9 with TRBJ1-3; 11 nucleotides line up with TRBD1. J gave up 1 base and V 3 bases, and 6 bases lay outside the gene matches. The CDR3 is 17 residues long. Germline values: CDR1 SGDLS, CDR2 YYNGEE. Here the CDR3 DNA reads TGTGCCAGCAGCGCCACCGGGACAGGGGGATCTGGAAACACCATATATTTT. Translating it yields CASSATGTGGSGNTIYF.

The chain combines TRBV11-3 with TRBJ2-7; either TRBD1 or TRBD2 may supply D (5 bases each). The V gene lost 5 bases and the J gene lost 5 bases, with 19 bases spanning the gap. Germline V gene sequence: CDR1 SGHNT, CDR2 YENEEA. The CDR3 extends over 15 amino acids. The CDR3 coding sequence is TGTGCCAGCAGCACCGGACCGGGACCCTGGGACGAGCAGTACTTC. Its translation: CASSTGPGPWDEQYF.

The chain uses TRBV5-1 and TRBJ1-4, with D tentatively TRBD1 (5 bases). The germline V gene has CDR1 SGHRS and CDR2 YFSETQ. CDR3 size: 15 residues. V was pared by 0 bases and J by 4 bases, with 10 bases between. The CDR3 nucleotides read TGCGCCAGCAGCTTGGCCGGGGCGAATAATGAAAAACTGTTTTTT. Translation gives CASSLAGANNEKLFF.

J is TRBJ1-6 and V is TRBV11-3; maybe TRBD1 (5 bases). The CDR3 length is 15 residues. The V end was cut by 2 bases, the J end by 6 bases, with 11 bases between. From germline, CDR1 is SGHNT and CDR2 YENEEA. The CDR3 sequence is CASSLIQGGNSPLHF. The CDR3 region has the DNA TGTGCCAGCAGCTTAATTCAGGGAGGTAATTCACCCCTCCACTTT.